This T cell receptor beta chain was identified in a study of T-cell memory formation after mild COVID-19. Turning to the study itself: Largely, the TCR clusters proved donor specific. Overall study results and limits: Some responding clones appeared in pre-infection memory, suggesting cross-reactive memory joined. Contracting clones from day 15 to 85 had balanced CD4/CD8; later expanders favoured CD4+.

TCRdb independently ran MiXCR on the 5' RACE reads; one entry per CDR3 protein. The profile shows over 300,000 distinct CDR3 sequences, around a fifth of them singletons. The table lists this clonotype with a few counts. The target antigen is unknown. Sequences were obtained from PBMCs or a T cell subset sorted from them (not recorded which). The sequence derives from a man aged 18 to 30 who had mild COVID-19 (a few samples of this study predate the infection). Cell type and time point are not known.

The CDR3 nucleotides are TGTGCCAGCAGCTTAGGCGGGGGTGGCAATCAGCCCCAGCATTTT. This encodes CASSLGGGGNQPQHF. The chain employs TRBV7-9 and TRBJ1-5, with a weak D call TRBD1 (5 bases). Germline lookup yields CDR1 SEHNR and CDR2 FQNEAQ (reference sequence). The V end lost 1 base, the J end lost 2 bases, and 9 bases lay between the germline ends. This CDR3 contains 15 residues.